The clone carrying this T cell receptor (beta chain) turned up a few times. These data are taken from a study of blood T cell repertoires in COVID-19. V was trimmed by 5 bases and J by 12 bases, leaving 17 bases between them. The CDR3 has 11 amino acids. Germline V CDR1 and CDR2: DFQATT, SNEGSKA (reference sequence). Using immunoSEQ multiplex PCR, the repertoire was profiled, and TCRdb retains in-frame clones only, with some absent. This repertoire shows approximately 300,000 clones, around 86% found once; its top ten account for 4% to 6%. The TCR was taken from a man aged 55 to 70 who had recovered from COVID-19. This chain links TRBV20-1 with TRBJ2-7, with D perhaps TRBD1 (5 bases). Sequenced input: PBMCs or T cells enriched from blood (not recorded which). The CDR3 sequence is CSAPKQTVRYF. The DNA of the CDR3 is TGCAGTGCTCCGAAACAGACAGTACGGTACTTC.